The 15 T cell receptor beta chains presented below share a single source sample, sequenced in a study of control samples from healthy donors and cancer patients. TCRdb's copy holds only in-frame clones and misses some; the assay was immunoSEQ multiplex PCR. There are around 110,000 clones in the sample; over 90% occur only once, and 2.6% lies in the top ten. Sequenced input: blood. The receptors were sampled from a man under 40 in good health.

The gene calls are TRBV5-5 and TRBJ1-6; 10 bases align to TRBD1. Germline CDR1 SGHKS, CDR2 YYEKEE (reference sequence). The length of the CDR3 is 16 residues. V lost 4 bases and J lost 4; bases outside the gene matches: 5. CDR3 sequence: CASSQWDRGYNSPLHF. DNA for the CDR3: TGTGCCAGCAGCCAATGGGACAGGGGATATAATTCACCCCTCCACTTT.

The V call is TRBV7-6, the J call TRBJ2-1; no definite D call. The CDR3 length is 15 residues. V lost 5 bases, J lost 0 bases, and 11 bases lay in between. Looked up from germline, CDR1 is SGHVS and CDR2 is FNYEAQ. The DNA for the CDR3 is TGTGCCAGCAGCCGCGACACGAGCTCCTACAATGAGCAGTTCTTC. Translating it yields CASSRDTSSYNEQFF.

V and J are TRBV2 and TRBJ1-2, with D maybe TRBD1 (5 bases). V shed 3 bases and J shed 8 bases, with 13 bases lying between them. CDR1 and CDR2 from the germline V gene are SNHLY and FYNNEI. This CDR3 comprises 13 residues. CDR3 residues: CASSEAGLGGYTF. The CDR3 bases are TGTGCCAGCAGTGAGGCAGGGCTGGGAGGCTACACCTTC.

Worth noting for this clone: Its ends do not fully match the called genes, so a read error is possible. The rearrangement uses TRBV12-3 or TRBV12-4 and TRBJ1-2; D unresolved. CDR3 length equals 12 residues. The chain's CDR3 is CASSFGFQPAHF. The CDR3 nucleotides read TGTGCCAGCAGTTTCGGCTTCCAACCTGCTCATTTC.

The CDR3 protein is CASSSSGDSTDTQYF. The CDR3, as DNA: TGTGCCAGCAGTTCAAGCGGGGATAGCACAGATACGCAGTATTTT. The chain combines TRBV28 with TRBJ2-3; 7 bases are shared with TRBD2. The ends lost 4 bases at V and 0 bases at J; junction bases unmatched: 4. CDR1 and CDR2 (germline): MDHEN, SYDVKM. The CDR3 is made up of 15 amino acids.

The chain recombines TRBV5-1 with TRBJ1-1, with 12 bases that match TRBD1. CDR3 size: 15 residues. After removal of 5 bases from V and 0 bases from J, the junction contained 2 bases not matched to a gene. CDR1 is SGHRS, CDR2 YFSETQ, per germline. The CDR3 nucleotides are TGCGCCAGCAGGGGGACAGGGGGCTTGAACACTGAAGCTTTCTTT. This translates into CASRGTGGLNTEAFF.

The V call is TRBV10-1, the J call TRBJ2-3; no reliable D call. The CDR3 consists of 15 residues. Trimming removed 2 bases at V and 0 bases at J, with 9 bases between. Germline lookup yields CDR1 WNHNN and CDR2 SYGVQD (reference sequence). The CDR3 protein is CASSERAASTDTQYF. The CDR3 DNA sequence: TGCGCCAGCAGTGAGCGGGCAGCTAGCACAGATACGCAGTATTTT.

The rearrangement links TRBV28 to TRBJ2-3; D is perhaps TRBD1 or TRBD2 (5 bases each). CDR1 MDHEN and CDR2 SYDVKM come from the germline V gene. The CDR3 is 16 residues long. V was cut by 3 bases and J by 0 bases, with 13 bases left in between. The CDR3 nucleotides read TGTGCCAGCAGTTTTGCCGGGACGGTGAGCACAGATACGCAGTATTTT. This gives the protein CASSFAGTVSTDTQYF.

The CDR3 DNA sequence: TGTGCCAGCAGCCCCAGGGACACGGATGATGAAAAACTGTTTTTT. Its protein product is CASSPRDTDDEKLFF. The chain couples TRBV7-9 to TRBJ1-4, with D possibly matching TRBD1 (6 bases). Germline V gene lookup returns CDR1 SEHNR and CDR2 FQNEAQ (reference sequence). Trimming pared 5 bases from V and 6 bases from J, leaving 16 bases between. CDR3 length equals 15 residues.

This chain links TRBV19 with TRBJ2-1, with 8 bases fitting TRBD1. The CDR3 is 13 amino acids. Unmatched junction bases numbered 8, after V lost 7 bases and J lost 9 bases. The germline V gene encodes CDR1 LNHDA and CDR2 SQIVND (reference sequence). The CDR3 loop reads CASNTQQGGEQFF. Here the CDR3 DNA reads TGTGCCAGTAATACCCAACAGGGGGGTGAGCAGTTCTTC. The variable domain in full, completed from reference TRBV19 and TRBJ2-1, reads DGGITQSPKYLFRKEGQNVTLSCEQNLNHDAMYWYRQDPGQGLRLIYYSQIVNDFQKGDIAEGYSVSREKKESFPLTVTSAQKNPTAFYLCASNTQQGGEQFFGPGTRLTVL.

The chain uses TRBV6-5 and TRBJ2-3; D is unresolved. Between the trimmed V and J ends, which lost 7 bases and 4 bases, there was a span of 12 bases. The CDR3 spans 13 residues. Germline CDR1 is MNHEY and CDR2 is SVGAGI. In nucleotides, the CDR3 is TGTGCCAGCACCCCGTCACGATCAGATACGCAGTATTTT. Encoded protein: CASTPSRSDTQYF.

V gene TRBV6-5 combines with J gene TRBJ1-2; D remains unclear. The germline gives CDR1 MNHEY, CDR2 SVGAGI. CDR3 length: 13 residues. Trimming shortened V by 6 bases and J by 7 bases, and 15 bases separated the two germline ends. DNA of the CDR3: TGTGCCAGCAGGGCCCGGTGGTTACGTGGCTACACCTTC. Translated, it gives CASRARWLRGYTF.

This chain joins TRBV3-1 (or the pseudogene TRBV3-2) and TRBJ2-1, with D perhaps matching TRBD1 (6 bases). Trimming took 3 bases from V and 7 from J, leaving 10 bases between them. The CDR3 spans 13 residues. CDR1 LGHDT and CDR2 YNNKEL come from the germline V gene (reference sequence). CDR3 region: CASSHARGNEQFF. The CDR3 DNA sequence: TGTGCCAGCAGCCATGCCAGGGGTAATGAGCAGTTCTTC.

The V call is TRBV10-3, the J call TRBJ2-5; TRBD2 matches at 10 bases. J was trimmed by 4 bases and V by 6 bases; bases with no gene match: 8. Germline V gene lookup returns CDR1 ENHRY and CDR2 SYGVKD. The CDR3 sequence is 15 residues long. The CDR3 nucleotides read TGTGCCATCAGCCCGAGCGGGGGGGTAGTAGAGACCCAGTACTTC. This sequence encodes CAISPSGGVVETQYF.

V is TRBV12-3 or TRBV12-4 and J is TRBJ1-5; 8 bases fit TRBD1. The V and J ends lost 5 bases and 6 bases, in that order; junction bases with no gene match: 3. The CDR3 covers 13 residues. The DNA of the CDR3 is TGTGCCAGCAGTGGACAGGGCCTTCAGCCCCAGCATTTT. This translates into CASSGQGLQPQHF.